This T cell receptor beta chain was found in a study of shared clonotypes between healthy human individuals. TCRdb's copy holds only in-frame clones and misses some; the assay was immunoSEQ multiplex PCR. This table has 2.3 million or so clones, approximately 95% appearing once. This CDR3 has 16 amino acids. Losses at the gene ends were 0 bases for V and 3 bases for J; bases not matched to a gene: 5. Per the germline V gene, CDR1 is SGHRS and CDR2 is YFSETQ. The J gene is TRBJ2-2, the V gene TRBV5-1; 7 bases match TRBD2. Sample: naive CD4+ T cells from PBMCs. Subset described: CD45RA+ positively selected. This clonotype originated in a man between 18 and 35 years old in good health. Some clones in this sample may be carry-over from other donors' samples. The CDR3 sequence: CASSLVAGVDTGELFF. Written as DNA, the CDR3 is TGCGCCAGCAGCTTGGTCGCGGGGGTGGACACCGGGGAGCTGTTTTTT.